This entry concerns a single TCR beta chain. The antigen remains unidentified. The germline CDR1 and CDR2 sequences are GTSNPN and SVGIG (reference sequence). V was pared by 3 bases and J by 7 bases, with 9 bases between. The length of the CDR3 is 11 residues. The data derive from a study of T cells and Merkel cell carcinoma outcomes. TCRdb's copy holds only in-frame clones and misses some; the assay was immunoSEQ multiplex PCR. This table holds roughly 4,800 clones, roughly 81% found once. Study conclusions and caveats: Merkel cell carcinoma outcomes were reportedly predicted by repertoire and T-cell density.

Sequencing was done on a sample of tumor tissue from Merkel cell carcinoma. This rearrangement joins TRBV30 to TRBJ1-2; D gene unclear. The source is a human donor with Merkel cell carcinoma. The CDR3 DNA reads TGTGCCTGGAGCCGGTATGGTGGCTACACCTTC. It specifies CAWSRYGGYTF.